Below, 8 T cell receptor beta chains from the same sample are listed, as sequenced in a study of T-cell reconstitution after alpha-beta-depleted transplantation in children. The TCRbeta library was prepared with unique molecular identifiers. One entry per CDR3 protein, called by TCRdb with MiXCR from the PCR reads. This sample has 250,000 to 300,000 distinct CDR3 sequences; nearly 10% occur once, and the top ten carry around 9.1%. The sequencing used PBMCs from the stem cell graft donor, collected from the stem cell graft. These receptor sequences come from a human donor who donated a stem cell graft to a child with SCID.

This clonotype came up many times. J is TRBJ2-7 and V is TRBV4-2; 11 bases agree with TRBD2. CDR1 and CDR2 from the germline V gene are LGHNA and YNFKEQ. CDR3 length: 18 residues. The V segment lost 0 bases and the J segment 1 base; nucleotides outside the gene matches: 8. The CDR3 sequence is CASSQEGLAVLKSYEQYF. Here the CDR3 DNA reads TGTGCCAGCAGCCAAGAGGGACTAGCGGTTTTAAAATCCTACGAGCAGTACTTC.

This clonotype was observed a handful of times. The CDR3 region is CASSQGPHETQYF. The CDR3 nucleotides read TGCGCCAGCAGCCAGGGCCCACACGAGACCCAGTACTTC. The rearrangement uses TRBV5-1 and TRBJ2-5; D may be TRBD1 (5 bases). This CDR3 region has 13 residues. V lost 4 bases and J lost 5, with 12 bases in between. The germline CDR1 and CDR2 sequences are SGHRS and YFSETQ.

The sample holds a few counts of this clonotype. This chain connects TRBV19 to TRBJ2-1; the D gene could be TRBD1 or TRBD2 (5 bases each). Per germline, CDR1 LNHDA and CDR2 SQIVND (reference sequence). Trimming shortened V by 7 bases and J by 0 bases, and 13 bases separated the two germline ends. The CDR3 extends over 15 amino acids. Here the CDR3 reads CASIGVEGSYNEQFF. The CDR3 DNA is TGTGCCAGTATAGGGGTAGAGGGCTCCTACAATGAGCAGTTCTTC.

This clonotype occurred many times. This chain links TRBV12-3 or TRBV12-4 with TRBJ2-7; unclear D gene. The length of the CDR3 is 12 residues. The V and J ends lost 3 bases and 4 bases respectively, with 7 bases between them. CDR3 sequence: CASSLQQYEQYF. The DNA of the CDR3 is TGTGCCAGCAGTTTGCAACAGTACGAGCAGTACTTC.

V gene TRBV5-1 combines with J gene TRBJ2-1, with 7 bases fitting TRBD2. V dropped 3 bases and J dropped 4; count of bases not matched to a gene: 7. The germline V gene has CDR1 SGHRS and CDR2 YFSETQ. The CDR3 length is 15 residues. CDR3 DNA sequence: TGCGCCAGCAGCTCCCCTAGCGGATCTTACAATGAGCAGTTCTTC. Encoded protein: CASSSPSGSYNEQFF.

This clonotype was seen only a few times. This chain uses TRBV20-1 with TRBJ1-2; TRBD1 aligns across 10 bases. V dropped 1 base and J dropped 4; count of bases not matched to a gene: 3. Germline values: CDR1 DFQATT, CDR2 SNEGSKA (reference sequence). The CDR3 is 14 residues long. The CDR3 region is CSARGGTGVYGYTF. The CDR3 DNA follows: TGCAGTGCTAGAGGAGGGACAGGGGTCTATGGCTACACCTTC.

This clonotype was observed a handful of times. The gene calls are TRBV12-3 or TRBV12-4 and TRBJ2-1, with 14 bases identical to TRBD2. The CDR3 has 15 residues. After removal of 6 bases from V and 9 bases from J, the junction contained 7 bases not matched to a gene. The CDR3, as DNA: TGTGCCAGCAGGGTGACTAGCGGGGGGGCGGGTGAGCAGTTCTTC. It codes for CASRVTSGGAGEQFF.

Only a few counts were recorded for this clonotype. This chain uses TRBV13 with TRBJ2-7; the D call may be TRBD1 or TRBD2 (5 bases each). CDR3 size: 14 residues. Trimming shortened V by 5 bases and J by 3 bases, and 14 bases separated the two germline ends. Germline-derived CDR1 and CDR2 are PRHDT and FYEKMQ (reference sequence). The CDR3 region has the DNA TGTGCCAGCAGCGTACGGGACGGAGGCTACGAGCAGTACTTC. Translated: CASSVRDGGYEQYF. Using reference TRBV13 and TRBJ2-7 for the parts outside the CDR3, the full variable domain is AAGVIQSPRHLIKEKRETATLKCYPIPRHDTVYWYQQGPGQDPQFLISFYEKMQSDKGSIPDRFSAQQFSDYHSELNMSSLELGDSALYFCASSVRDGGYEQYFGPGTRLTVT.